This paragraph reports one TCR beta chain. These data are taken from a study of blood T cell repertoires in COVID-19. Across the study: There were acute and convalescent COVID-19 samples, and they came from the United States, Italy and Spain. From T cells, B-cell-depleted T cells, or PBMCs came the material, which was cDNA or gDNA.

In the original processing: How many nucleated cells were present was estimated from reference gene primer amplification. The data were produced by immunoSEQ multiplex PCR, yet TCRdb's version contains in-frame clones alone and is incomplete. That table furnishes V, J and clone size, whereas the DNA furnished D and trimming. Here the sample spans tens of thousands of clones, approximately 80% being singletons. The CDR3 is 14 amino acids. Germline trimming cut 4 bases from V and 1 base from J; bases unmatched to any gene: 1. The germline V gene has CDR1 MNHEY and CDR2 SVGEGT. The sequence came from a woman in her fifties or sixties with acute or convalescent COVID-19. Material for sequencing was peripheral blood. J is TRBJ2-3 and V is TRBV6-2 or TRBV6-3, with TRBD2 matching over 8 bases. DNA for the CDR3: TGTGCCAGCAGTTGGCGGGGGGGCACAGATACGCAGTATTTT. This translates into CASSWRGGTDTQYF.